The T cell receptor beta chain described here comes from a study of cytotoxic CD8 clonotypes in ibrutinib-treated CLL. The V end lost 4 bases, the J end lost 7 bases, and 13 bases lay between the germline ends. Germline assignment: CDR1 SEHNR and CDR2 FQNEAQ (reference sequence). There are 14 residues in the CDR3. Profiling relied on immunoSEQ multiplex PCR, and the TCRdb table lists in-frame clones only, not all of them. The data contain 150,000 or so clones, approximately 84% of them singletons. V usage is TRBV7-9 and J usage is TRBJ1-4; D might be TRBD1 (5 bases). Source: PBMCs, taken after 24 months of ibrutinib treatment. The source of this sequence is a human donor with chronic lymphocytic leukemia. The CDR3 nucleotides read TGTGCCAGCAGCTGGGTGGGGACGAGTGAAAAACTGTTTTTT. Protein: CASSWVGTSEKLFF.